Listed below are T cell receptor beta chains from one sample, sequenced in a study of T-cell memory formation after mild COVID-19. MiXCR, run by TCRdb on the 5' RACE reads, gives a single entry per CDR3 protein. Of around 310,000 distinct CDR3 sequences listed, approximately 16% are singletons. Specimen: PBMCs or a T cell subset sorted from them (not recorded which). Receptors originate from a man between 18 and 35 years old who had mild COVID-19 (a few samples of this study predate the infection). Cell type and time point are not known. The CDR3 runs from the conserved cysteine through the conserved F or W. D genes are given only for firm matches. Clone size is stated in some rows and not others, as once, few, many or a class when expanded.

d_gene,v_gene,j_gene,abundance,CDR3nt,CDR3aa
TRBD1,TRBV18,TRBJ1-2,-,TGTGCCAGCTCATTCCGGGACAGGGGGTCCTATGGCTACACCTTC,CASSFRDRGSYGYTF
TRBD2,TRBV3-1,TRBJ2-2,-,TGTGCCAGCAGCCGCTGGGACTATAACACCGGGGAGCTGTTTTTT,CASSRWDYNTGELFF
-,TRBV5-1,TRBJ1-1,few,TGCGCCAGCAGCTTAGGGGAGGGAAACACTGAAGCTTTCTTT,CASSLGEGNTEAFF
-,TRBV29-1,TRBJ1-6,few,TGCAGCGTTGAAGTCCGATCCAATTCACCCCTCCACTTT,CSVEVRSNSPLHF
TRBD1,TRBV11-2,TRBJ2-5,-,TGTGTCAGCAGACCTACGCATTTACGACAGGGCAGGATAGAGACCCAGTACTTC,CVSRPTHLRQGRIETQYF
-,TRBV19,TRBJ1-5,-,TGTGCCAGTAGTATTGTAGCGAGCAATCAGCCCCAGCATTTT,CASSIVASNQPQHF
-,TRBV5-1,TRBJ2-1,-,TGCGCCAGCAGCTTATTCGGGGATTACAATGAGCAGTTCTTC,CASSLFGDYNEQFF
-,TRBV29-1,TRBJ2-6,-,TGCAGCGTATTTGAGTGGAGCTCTGGGGCCAACGTCCTGACTTTC,CSVFEWSSGANVLTF
-,TRBV5-1,TRBJ2-1,many,TGTGCCAGCAGTTTAGACCGTTACAATGAGCAGTTCTTC,CASSLDRYNEQFF
-,TRBV29-1,TRBJ2-3,-,TGCAGCGTTGGCGGGGTCGACACAGATACGCAGTATTTT,CSVGGVDTDTQYF
TRBD2,TRBV7-7,TRBJ2-3,few,TGTGCCAGCAGCGCGGGGAGCTCTAGCGGGGGCACAGATACGCAGTATTTT,CASSAGSSSGGTDTQYF
-,TRBV6-2/TRBV6-3,TRBJ1-4,-,TGTGCCAGCAGTTACGTCGGCGGGAGTGAAAAACTGTTTTTT,CASSYVGGSEKLFF
-,TRBV5-5,TRBJ2-1,many,TGTGCCAGCAGCTCCAGGGGGGGGACATACAATGAGCAGTTCTTC,CASSSRGGTYNEQFF
TRBD1,TRBV7-9,TRBJ2-5,many,TGTGCCAGCAGCTGGATTGACAGGGGCGGAGAGACCCAGTACTTC,CASSWIDRGGETQYF
TRBD2,TRBV11-2,TRBJ2-1,few,TGTGCCAGCAGCTTAGACCCATGGGCCCAACTACGGGGGACTAAGCAGTTCTTC,CASSLDPWAQLRGTKQFF
-,TRBV5-6,TRBJ1-1,-,TGTGCCAGCATCCTTGGGGGGGCCACTGAAGCTTTCTTT,CASILGGATEAFF
-,TRBV12-3/TRBV12-4,TRBJ1-5,many,TGTGCCAGCAGCCTGCAGGGAATTGAACAGCCCCAGCATTTT,CASSLQGIEQPQHF
TRBD2,TRBV11-2,TRBJ2-7,-,TGTGCCAGCAGCTTAGGAATAGCGGGGGGCGCCTTTGTACGCAAGCAGTACTTC,CASSLGIAGGAFVRKQYF
-,TRBV2,TRBJ1-1,few,TGTGCCAGCAGTGAAGCGGAGCGGATGAACACTGAAGCTTTCTTT,CASSEAERMNTEAFF
-,TRBV14,TRBJ2-5,-,TGTGCCAGCAGCCGAATACGGGAGACCCAGTACTTC,CASSRIRETQYF
TRBD2,TRBV18,TRBJ2-1,-,TGTGCCAGCTCACCGGGGGGGTTCAATGAGCAGTTCTTC,CASSPGGFNEQFF
TRBD1,TRBV28,TRBJ1-5,few,TGTGCCAGCATAGACGGACAGGGGACTTATCAGCCCCAGCATTTT,CASIDGQGTYQPQHF